This T cell receptor beta chain emerged from a study of T cells in narcolepsy. Study details: Healthy controls were enrolled alongside patients with narcolepsy type 1 or type 2.

The V end lost 1 base, the J end lost 0 bases, and 8 bases lay between the germline ends. The CDR3 totals 16 residues. From germline, CDR1 is SGHRS and CDR2 YFSETQ. Findings and caveats of the study: Comparing one patient's CSF and blood CD4+ clonotypes highlighted HCRT- and TRIB2-specific autoreactive clonotypes. Reportedly, autoreactive clonotypes were serially detected in patients' blood but not controls'.

Here immunoSEQ multiplex PCR was the method, and the copy in TCRdb shows in-frame clones only, minus some. The sample consists of about 30,000 clones, around four fifths of them appearing once. Concerning this clone itself: Its matching antigen is unknown.

The V gene is TRBV5-1, the J gene TRBJ1-6; no definite D call. Sequencing used memory (CD45RA-) CD4+ T cells from blood. The receptor was isolated from a human donor in good health. CDR3 protein: CASSLSQNSYNSPLHF. CDR3 DNA: TGCGCCAGCAGCTTGTCACAGAACTCCTATAATTCACCCCTCCACTTT.